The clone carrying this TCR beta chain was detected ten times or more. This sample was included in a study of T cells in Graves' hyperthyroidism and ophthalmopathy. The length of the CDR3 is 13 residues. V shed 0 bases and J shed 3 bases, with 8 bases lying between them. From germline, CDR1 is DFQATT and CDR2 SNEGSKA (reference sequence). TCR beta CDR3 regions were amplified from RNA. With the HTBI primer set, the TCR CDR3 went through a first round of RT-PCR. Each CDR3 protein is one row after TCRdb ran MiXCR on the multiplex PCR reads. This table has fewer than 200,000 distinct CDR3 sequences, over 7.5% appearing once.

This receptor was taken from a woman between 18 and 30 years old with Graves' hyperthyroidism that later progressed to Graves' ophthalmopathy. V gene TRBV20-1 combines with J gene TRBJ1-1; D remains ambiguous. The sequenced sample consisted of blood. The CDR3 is CSAREGRHTEAFF. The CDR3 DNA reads TGCAGTGCTAGAGAAGGCAGACACACTGAAGCTTTCTTT.